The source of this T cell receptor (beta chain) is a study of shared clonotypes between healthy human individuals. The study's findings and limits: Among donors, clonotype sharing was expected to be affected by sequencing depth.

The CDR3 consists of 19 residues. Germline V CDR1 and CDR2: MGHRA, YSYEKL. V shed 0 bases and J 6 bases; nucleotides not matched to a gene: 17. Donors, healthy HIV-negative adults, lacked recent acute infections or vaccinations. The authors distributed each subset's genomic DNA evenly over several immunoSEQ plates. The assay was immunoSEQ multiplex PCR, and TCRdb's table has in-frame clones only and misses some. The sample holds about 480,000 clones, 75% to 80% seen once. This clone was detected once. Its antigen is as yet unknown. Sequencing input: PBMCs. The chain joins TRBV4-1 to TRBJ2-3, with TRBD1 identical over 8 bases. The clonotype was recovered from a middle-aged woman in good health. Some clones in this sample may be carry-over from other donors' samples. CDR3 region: CASSQDRGQGAGLRDTQYF. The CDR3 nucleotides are TGCGCCAGCAGCCAAGATCGGGGCCAGGGGGCCGGATTGCGGGATACGCAGTATTTT.